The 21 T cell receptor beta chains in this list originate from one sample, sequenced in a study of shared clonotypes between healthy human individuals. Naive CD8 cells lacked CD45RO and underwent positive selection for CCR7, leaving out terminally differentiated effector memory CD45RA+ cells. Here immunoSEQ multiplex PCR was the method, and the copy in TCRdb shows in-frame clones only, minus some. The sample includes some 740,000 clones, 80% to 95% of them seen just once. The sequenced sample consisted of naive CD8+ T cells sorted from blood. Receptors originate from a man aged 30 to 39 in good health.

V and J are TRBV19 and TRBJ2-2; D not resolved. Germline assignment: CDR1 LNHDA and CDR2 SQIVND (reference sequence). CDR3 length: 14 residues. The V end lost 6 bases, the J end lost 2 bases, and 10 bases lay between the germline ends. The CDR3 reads CASRFRANTGELFF. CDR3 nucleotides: TGTGCCAGTAGATTTAGGGCTAACACCGGGGAGCTGTTTTTT.

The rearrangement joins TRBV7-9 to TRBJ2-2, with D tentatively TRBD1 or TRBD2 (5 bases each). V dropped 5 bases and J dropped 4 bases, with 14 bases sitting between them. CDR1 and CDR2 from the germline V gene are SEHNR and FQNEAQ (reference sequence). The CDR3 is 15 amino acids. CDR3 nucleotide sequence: TGTGCCAGCAGCCCAGCACTTGGGGGCACCGGGGAGCTGTTTTTT. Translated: CASSPALGGTGELFF.

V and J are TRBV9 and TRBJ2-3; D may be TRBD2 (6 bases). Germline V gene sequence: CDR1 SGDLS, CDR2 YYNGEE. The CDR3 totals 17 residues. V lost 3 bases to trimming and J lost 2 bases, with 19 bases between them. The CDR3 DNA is TGTGCCAGCAGCGGATACGGGCGGGCGGGGCCCACAGATACGCAGTATTTT. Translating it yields CASSGYGRAGPTDTQYF.

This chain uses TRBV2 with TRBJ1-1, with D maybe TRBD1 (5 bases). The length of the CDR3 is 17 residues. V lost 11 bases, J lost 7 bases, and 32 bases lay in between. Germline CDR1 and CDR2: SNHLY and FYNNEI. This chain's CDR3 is CAWNVGRLQGPALEAFF. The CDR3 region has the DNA TGTGCCTGGAATGTAGGCCGACTCCAGGGACCCGCTCTTGAAGCTTTCTTT.

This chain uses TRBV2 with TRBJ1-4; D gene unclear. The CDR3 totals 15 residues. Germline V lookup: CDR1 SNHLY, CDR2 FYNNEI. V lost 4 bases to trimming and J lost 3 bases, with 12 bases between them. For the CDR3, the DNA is TGTGCCAGCAGTGTTGGGCCAGGCTCTAATGAAAAACTGTTTTTT. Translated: CASSVGPGSNEKLFF. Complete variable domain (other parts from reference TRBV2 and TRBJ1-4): EPEVTQTPSHQVTQMGQEVILRCVPISNHLYFYWYRQILGQKVEFLVSFYNNEISEKSEIFDDQFSVERPDGSNFTLKIRSTKLEDSAMYFCASSVGPGSNEKLFFGSGTQLSVL.

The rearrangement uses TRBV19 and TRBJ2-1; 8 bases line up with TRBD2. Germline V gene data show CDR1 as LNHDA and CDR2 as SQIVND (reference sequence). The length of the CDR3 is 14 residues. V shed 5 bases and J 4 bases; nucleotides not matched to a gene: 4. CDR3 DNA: TGTGCCAGTAGTCCGGTAGCGGGATACAATGAGCAGTTCTTC. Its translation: CASSPVAGYNEQFF.

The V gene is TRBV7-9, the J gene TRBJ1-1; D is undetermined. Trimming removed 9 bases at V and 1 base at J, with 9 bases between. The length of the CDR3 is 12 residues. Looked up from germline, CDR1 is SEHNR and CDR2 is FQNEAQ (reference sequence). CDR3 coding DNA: TGTGCCAGTCCGGGCACGAACACTGAAGCTTTCTTT. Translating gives CASPGTNTEAFF.

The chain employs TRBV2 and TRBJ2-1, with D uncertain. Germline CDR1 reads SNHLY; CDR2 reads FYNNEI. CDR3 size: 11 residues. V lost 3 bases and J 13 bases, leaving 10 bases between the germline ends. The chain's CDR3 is CASSDIAGQFF. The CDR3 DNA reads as TGTGCCAGCAGTGATATAGCCGGACAGTTCTTC.

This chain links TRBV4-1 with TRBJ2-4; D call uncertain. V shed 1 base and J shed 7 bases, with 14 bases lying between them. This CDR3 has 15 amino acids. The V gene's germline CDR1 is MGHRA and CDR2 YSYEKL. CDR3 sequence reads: CASSQVQIASNIQYF. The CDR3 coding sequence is TGCGCCAGCAGCCAAGTTCAGATCGCGTCCAACATTCAGTACTTC.

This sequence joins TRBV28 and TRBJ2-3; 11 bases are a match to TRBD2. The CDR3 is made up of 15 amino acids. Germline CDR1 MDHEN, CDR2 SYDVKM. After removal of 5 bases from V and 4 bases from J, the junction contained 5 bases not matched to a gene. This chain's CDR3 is CASSVGLADPDTQYF. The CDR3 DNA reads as TGTGCCAGCAGTGTGGGACTAGCGGACCCAGATACGCAGTATTTT. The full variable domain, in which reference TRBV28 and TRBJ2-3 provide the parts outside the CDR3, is DVKVTQSSRYLVKRTGEKVFLECVQDMDHENMFWYRQDPGLGLRLIYFSYDVKMKEKGDIPEGYSVSREKKERFSLILESASTNQTSMYLCASSVGLADPDTQYFGPGTRLTVL.

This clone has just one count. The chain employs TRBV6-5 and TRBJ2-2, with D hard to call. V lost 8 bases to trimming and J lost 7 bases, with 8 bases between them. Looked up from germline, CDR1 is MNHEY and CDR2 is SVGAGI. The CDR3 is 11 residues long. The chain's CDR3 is CASGRVGELFF. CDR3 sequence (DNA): TGTGCCAGCGGTCGGGTCGGGGAGCTGTTTTTT.

The CDR3: CASSFAGEGYNEQFF. The CDR3 DNA sequence: TGTGCCAGCAGCTTCGCTGGGGAGGGATACAATGAGCAGTTCTTC. The chain carries TRBV11-2 and TRBJ2-1; TRBD2 matches 7 bases. Germline V gives CDR1 SGHAT, CDR2 FQNNGV. There are 15 residues in the CDR3. J was trimmed by 4 bases and V by 3 bases; bases with no gene match: 6.

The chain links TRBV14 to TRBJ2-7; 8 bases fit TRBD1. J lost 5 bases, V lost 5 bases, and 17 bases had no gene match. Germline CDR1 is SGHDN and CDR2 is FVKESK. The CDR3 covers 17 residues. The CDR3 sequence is CASSLNGQGSHGHEQYF. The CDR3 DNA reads TGTGCCAGCAGCTTAAATGGACAGGGCTCCCACGGGCACGAGCAGTACTTC.

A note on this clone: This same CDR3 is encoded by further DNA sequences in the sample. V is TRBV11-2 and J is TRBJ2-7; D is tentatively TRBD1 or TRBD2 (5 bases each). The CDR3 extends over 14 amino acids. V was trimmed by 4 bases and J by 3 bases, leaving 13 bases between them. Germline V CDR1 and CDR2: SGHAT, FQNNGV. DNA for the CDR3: TGTGCCAGCAGCTCAACGGGACCGAGCTACGAGCAGTACTTC. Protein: CASSSTGPSYEQYF.

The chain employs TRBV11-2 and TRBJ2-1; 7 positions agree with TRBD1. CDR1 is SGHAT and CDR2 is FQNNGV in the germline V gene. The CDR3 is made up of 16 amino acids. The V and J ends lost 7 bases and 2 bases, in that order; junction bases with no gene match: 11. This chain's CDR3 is CASTYISGTAYNEQFF. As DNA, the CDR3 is TGTGCCAGCACATACATCTCTGGGACAGCCTACAATGAGCAGTTCTTC.

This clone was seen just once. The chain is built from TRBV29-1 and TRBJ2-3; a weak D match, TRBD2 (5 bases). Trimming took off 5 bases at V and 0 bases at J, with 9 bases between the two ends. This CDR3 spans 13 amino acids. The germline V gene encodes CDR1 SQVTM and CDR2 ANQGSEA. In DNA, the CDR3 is TGCAGCGTTATTCGGGGAAGCACAGATACGCAGTATTTT. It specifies CSVIRGSTDTQYF.

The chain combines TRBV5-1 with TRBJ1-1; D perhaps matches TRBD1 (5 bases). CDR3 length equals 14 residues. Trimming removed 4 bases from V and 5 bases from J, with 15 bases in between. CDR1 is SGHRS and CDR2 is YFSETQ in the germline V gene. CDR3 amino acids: CASSPVAGGTEAFF. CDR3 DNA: TGCGCCAGCAGCCCCGTTGCTGGGGGGACTGAAGCTTTCTTT.

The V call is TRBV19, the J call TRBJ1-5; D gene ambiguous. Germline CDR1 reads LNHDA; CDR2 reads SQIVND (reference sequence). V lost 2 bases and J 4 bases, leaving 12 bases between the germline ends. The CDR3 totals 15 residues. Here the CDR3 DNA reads TGTGCCAGTAGTATACGGGTCGGCATTAATCAGCCCCAGCATTTT. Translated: CASSIRVGINQPQHF.

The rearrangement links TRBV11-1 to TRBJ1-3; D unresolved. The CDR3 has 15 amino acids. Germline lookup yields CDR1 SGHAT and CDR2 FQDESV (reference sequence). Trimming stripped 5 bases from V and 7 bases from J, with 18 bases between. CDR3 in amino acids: CASSRGRGSWNTIYF. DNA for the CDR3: TGTGCCAGCAGCCGCGGCCGAGGGTCCTGGAACACCATATATTTT. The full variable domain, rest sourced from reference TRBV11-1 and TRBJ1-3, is EAEVAQSPRYKITEKSQAVAFWCDPISGHATLYWYRQILGQGPELLVQFQDESVVDDSQLPKDRFSAERLKGVDSTLKIQPAELGDSAMYLCASSRGRGSWNTIYFGEGSWLTVV.

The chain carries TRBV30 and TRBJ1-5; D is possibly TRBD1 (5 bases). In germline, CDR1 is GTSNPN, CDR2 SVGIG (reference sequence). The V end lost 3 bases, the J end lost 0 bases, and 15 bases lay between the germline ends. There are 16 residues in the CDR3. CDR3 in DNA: TGTGCCTGGAGAGGTGGGGGACTCAATAGCAATCAGCCCCAGCATTTT. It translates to CAWRGGGLNSNQPQHF.

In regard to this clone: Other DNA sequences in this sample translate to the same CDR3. The CDR3 DNA follows: TGTGCCAGCAGCCTCTCCGCGAACACTGAAGCTTTCTTT. It encodes CASSLSANTEAFF. The chain employs TRBV7-6 and TRBJ1-1, with D hard to call. V was pared by 5 bases and J by 1 base, with 8 bases between. The V gene's germline CDR1 is SGHVS and CDR2 FNYEAQ. This CDR3 comprises 13 residues.